This T cell receptor (beta chain) was recorded in a study of cytomegalovirus exposure and HLA in healthy donors. Findings and limits, study-wide: Solely CMV serostatus was available to characterize immune exposure. Specific recognition of CMV antigens was confirmed in vitro for three chains (all CMV-associated). Later work found that TCR association rates differed between HLA loci; DRB1 had the most and HLA-C the fewest.

A note on this clone: Its antigen is not known.

With 3 bases removed from V and 3 bases from J, the gap between germline ends came to 14 bases. Germline V gives CDR1 WNHNN, CDR2 SYGVQD (reference sequence). The CDR3 totals 16 residues. The PCR contained 60 Vbeta and 13 Jbeta primers. Authors' analysis steps: Later reanalysis found approximately 76 million unique TCR beta chains, roughly 10 million of them shared. This table comes from immunoSEQ multiplex PCR, and its TCRdb copy is limited to in-frame clones, with some not included. The V and J calls and clone size are taken from that table; D and trimming were inferred from the DNA. Of fewer than 250,000 clones listed, about 83% are singletons.

The sequence derives from a human donor in good health. The chain employs TRBV10-1 and TRBJ2-2, with D perhaps TRBD2 (5 bases). Sample: PBMCs. As DNA, the CDR3 is TGCGCCAGCAGTGATTCGCGGAACGGGGACACCGGGGAGCTGTTTTTT. Translation: CASSDSRNGDTGELFF.